Listed below are T cell receptor beta chains from one sample, sequenced in a study of cytomegalovirus exposure and HLA in healthy donors. The repertoire was sequenced with immunoSEQ multiplex PCR; TCRdb's copy has only in-frame clones and lacks some. Of approximately 140,000 clones in the sample, about 74% were seen once. Sequenced sample: PBMCs. Source of these receptors: a middle-aged man in good health and CMV-seropositive. Both conserved end residues are part of each CDR3. The D gene is left open where the match is weak. Rows may omit the clone size; those that give it use once, few, many or a size class.

J gene: TRBJ2-1
D gene: TRBD1
V gene: TRBV7-9
clone size: -
CDR3 DNA: TGTGCCAGCAGCCCAGACAGGGGGAACTACAATGAGCAGTTCTTC
CDR3 protein: CASSPDRGNYNEQFF

J gene: TRBJ1-4
D gene: -
V gene: TRBV5-1
clone size: -
CDR3 DNA: TGCGCCAGCAGCTGGACAGTCAATGCTAATGAAAAACTGTTTTTT
CDR3 protein: CASSWTVNANEKLFF

J gene: TRBJ2-2
D gene: -
V gene: TRBV7-5
clone size: -
CDR3 DNA: TGTGTCAGAAGCCTAGGGCCCCCTTACGATCGTCCAGTCCCGAACACCGGGGAGCTGTTTTTT
CDR3 protein: CVRSLGPPYDRPVPNTGELFF

J gene: TRBJ2-1
D gene: -
V gene: TRBV2
clone size: -
CDR3 DNA: TGTGCCAGCAGTGGGGAGAATGAGCAGTTCTTC
CDR3 protein: CASSGENEQFF

J gene: TRBJ2-7
D gene: -
V gene: TRBV4-3
clone size: once
CDR3 DNA: TGCGCCAGCAGCCTCGGGACTCTGAGCTACGAGCAGTACTTC
CDR3 protein: CASSLGTLSYEQYF

J gene: TRBJ1-3
D gene: TRBD1
V gene: TRBV6-6
clone size: -
CDR3 DNA: TGTGCCAGCAGTTACTGGCCAGGGGGAAAAGGAAACACCATATATTTT
CDR3 protein: CASSYWPGGKGNTIYF

J gene: TRBJ1-5
D gene: -
V gene: TRBV28
clone size: once
CDR3 DNA: TGTGCCAGCAGTGCCCAGACAAAGAGCAATCAGCCCCAGCATTTT
CDR3 protein: CASSAQTKSNQPQHF

J gene: TRBJ2-1
D gene: TRBD2
V gene: TRBV5-4
clone size: -
CDR3 DNA: TGTGCCAGCAGCCCAACTAGCGGGAGGTCGAATGAGCAGTTCTTC
CDR3 protein: CASSPTSGRSNEQFF

J gene: TRBJ2-1
D gene: -
V gene: TRBV11-2
clone size: -
CDR3 DNA: TGTGCCAGCAGCTGGGGGCCGCCGGATCCGGGAAATGAGCAGTTCTTC
CDR3 protein: CASSWGPPDPGNEQFF

J gene: TRBJ1-2
D gene: -
V gene: TRBV9
clone size: few
CDR3 DNA: TGTGCCAGCGCCCGGGGGAGAGGCGGCTACACCTTC
CDR3 protein: CASARGRGGYTF

J gene: TRBJ2-7
D gene: TRBD1
V gene: TRBV7-9
clone size: -
CDR3 DNA: TGTGCCAGCAGCTCTCTTGACAGGGGTGGCTACGAGCAGTACTTC
CDR3 protein: CASSSLDRGGYEQYF

J gene: TRBJ2-7
D gene: TRBD2
V gene: TRBV19
clone size: -
CDR3 DNA: TGTGCCAGTAGCCCCGGGGGTAGCGGGAGGCGCCCCTGGGAGCAGTACTTC
CDR3 protein: CASSPGGSGRRPWEQYF

J gene: TRBJ1-1
D gene: -
V gene: TRBV2
clone size: -
CDR3 DNA: TGTGCCAGCAGTGAAGACAGATTGGGTGAAGCTTTCTTT
CDR3 protein: CASSEDRLGEAFF

J gene: TRBJ1-2
D gene: -
V gene: TRBV5-5
clone size: -
CDR3 DNA: TGTGCCAGCAGCCATGGGGCGGGGAATGACTATGGCTACACCTTC
CDR3 protein: CASSHGAGNDYGYTF

J gene: TRBJ1-1
D gene: -
V gene: TRBV2
clone size: -
CDR3 DNA: TGTGCCACCCACAGGGCAGGGGACACTGAAGCTTTCTTT
CDR3 protein: CATHRAGDTEAFF

J gene: TRBJ2-3
D gene: -
V gene: TRBV27
clone size: once
CDR3 DNA: TGTGCCAGCAGTTTGGGCAGACGGGGTACGCAGTATTTT
CDR3 protein: CASSLGRRGTQYF

J gene: TRBJ2-7
D gene: TRBD2
V gene: TRBV27
clone size: -
CDR3 DNA: TGTGCCAGCAGTTTCCAGGCTAGCGGGAGCTATGGGGTTCGCGAGCAGTACTTC
CDR3 protein: CASSFQASGSYGVREQYF

J gene: TRBJ2-2
D gene: TRBD2
V gene: TRBV5-1
clone size: once
CDR3 DNA: TGCGCCAGTAGGACTAGCGGTCTTTCCGGGGAGCTGTTTTTT
CDR3 protein: CASRTSGLSGELFF

J gene: TRBJ1-2
D gene: TRBD1
V gene: TRBV4-1
clone size: -
CDR3 DNA: TGCGCCAGCAGCCAAGTAGTAGGGACAGTATATGGCTACACCTTC
CDR3 protein: CASSQVVGTVYGYTF

J gene: TRBJ2-1
D gene: TRBD2
V gene: TRBV25-1
clone size: -
CDR3 DNA: TGTGCCAGCCTGAACGCCCCGGGGCTAGCGGGAGAGGGTGAGCAGTTCTTC
CDR3 protein: CASLNAPGLAGEGEQFF

J gene: TRBJ1-3
D gene: -
V gene: TRBV5-1
clone size: -
CDR3 DNA: TGCGCCAGCAGTTCTGACAGGAGTGGAAACACCATATATTTT
CDR3 protein: CASSSDRSGNTIYF

J gene: TRBJ1-1
D gene: -
V gene: TRBV5-4
clone size: few
CDR3 DNA: TGTGCCAGCAGCTTGAAGACAGGAAGCACTGAAGCTTTCTTT
CDR3 protein: CASSLKTGSTEAFF

J gene: TRBJ1-4
D gene: -
V gene: TRBV5-1
clone size: once
CDR3 DNA: TGCGCCAGCAGCTTGGGACAGGTTGCAACTAATGAAAAACTGTTTTTT
CDR3 protein: CASSLGQVATNEKLFF

J gene: TRBJ2-1
D gene: -
V gene: TRBV5-1
clone size: -
CDR3 DNA: TGCGCCAGCAGCCCACTCGGGGGAGGTAACGATGAGCAGTTCTTC
CDR3 protein: CASSPLGGGNDEQFF

J gene: TRBJ2-5
D gene: -
V gene: TRBV18
clone size: -
CDR3 DNA: TGTGCCAGCTCACCTAACTACCTCCGGGAGACCCAGTACTTC
CDR3 protein: CASSPNYLRETQYF

J gene: TRBJ2-7
D gene: TRBD2
V gene: TRBV19
clone size: -
CDR3 DNA: TGTGCCAGTAGTACCTCCGGACTAGCGGCCTCCTACGAGCAGTACTTC
CDR3 protein: CASSTSGLAASYEQYF

J gene: TRBJ2-2
D gene: -
V gene: TRBV7-3
clone size: -
CDR3 DNA: TGTGCCAGCAGGTCCCCTTCGAACACCGGGGAGCTGTTTTTT
CDR3 protein: CASRSPSNTGELFF

J gene: TRBJ2-2
D gene: -
V gene: TRBV2
clone size: -
CDR3 DNA: TGTGCCAGCAGTGATCCGACTCCCACCGGGGAGCTGTTTTTT
CDR3 protein: CASSDPTPTGELFF

J gene: TRBJ2-5
D gene: -
V gene: TRBV10-1
clone size: -
CDR3 DNA: TGCGCCAGCAGTGAGTCTATGGAGACCCAGTACTTC
CDR3 protein: CASSESMETQYF

J gene: TRBJ2-2
D gene: TRBD2
V gene: TRBV11-2
clone size: -
CDR3 DNA: TGTGCCAGCAGCTACGGACTAGCGGGAGTTACCGGGGAGCTGTTTTTT
CDR3 protein: CASSYGLAGVTGELFF

J gene: TRBJ1-4
D gene: -
V gene: TRBV11-2
clone size: once
CDR3 DNA: TGTGCCAGCACCAGAACAGGGATTAATGAAAAACTGTTTTTT
CDR3 protein: CASTRTGINEKLFF

J gene: TRBJ1-5
D gene: TRBD1
V gene: TRBV6-1
clone size: -
CDR3 DNA: TGTGCCAGCAGTGTGACAGGGGAAGGGCAGCCCCAGCATTTT
CDR3 protein: CASSVTGEGQPQHF

J gene: TRBJ1-2
D gene: TRBD1
V gene: TRBV7-2
clone size: -
CDR3 DNA: TGTGCCAGCAGCTTAAACCGGGACAGGGGGGATGGCTACACCTTC
CDR3 protein: CASSLNRDRGDGYTF

J gene: TRBJ1-3
D gene: -
V gene: TRBV6-5
clone size: -
CDR3 DNA: TGTGCCAGCAGTCAGCGGCCGGGAAACACCATATATTTT
CDR3 protein: CASSQRPGNTIYF

J gene: TRBJ2-7
D gene: TRBD2
V gene: TRBV5-4
clone size: once
CDR3 DNA: TGTGCCAGCAGCTTTGGCGGGGGGTTCTACGAGCAGTACTTC
CDR3 protein: CASSFGGGFYEQYF

J gene: TRBJ1-5
D gene: TRBD1
V gene: TRBV6-1
clone size: -
CDR3 DNA: TGTGCCAGCAGTTCGACAGGGGGTAGCAATCAGCCCCAGCATTTT
CDR3 protein: CASSSTGGSNQPQHF

J gene: TRBJ1-1
D gene: -
V gene: TRBV7-9
clone size: -
CDR3 DNA: TGTGCCAGCAGCTTAGGCTGGGGGGGTGTTGAAGCTTTCTTT
CDR3 protein: CASSLGWGGVEAFF

J gene: TRBJ2-7
D gene: -
V gene: TRBV6-5
clone size: -
CDR3 DNA: TGTGCCAGCAGTTACTCCAGGACCTACGAGCAGTACTTC
CDR3 protein: CASSYSRTYEQYF